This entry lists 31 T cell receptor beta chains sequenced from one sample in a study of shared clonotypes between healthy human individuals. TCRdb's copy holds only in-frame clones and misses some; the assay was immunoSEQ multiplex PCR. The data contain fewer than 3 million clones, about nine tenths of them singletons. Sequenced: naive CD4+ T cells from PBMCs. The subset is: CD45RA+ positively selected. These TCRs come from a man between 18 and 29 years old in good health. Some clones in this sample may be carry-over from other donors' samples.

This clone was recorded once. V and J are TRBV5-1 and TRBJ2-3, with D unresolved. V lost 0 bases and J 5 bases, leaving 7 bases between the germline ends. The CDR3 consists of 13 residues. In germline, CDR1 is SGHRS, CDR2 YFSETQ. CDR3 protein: CASSLVLRDTQYF. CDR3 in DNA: TGCGCCAGCAGCTTGGTCTTAAGAGATACGCAGTATTTT. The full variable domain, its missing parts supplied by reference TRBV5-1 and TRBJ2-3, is KAGVTQTPRYLIKTRGQQVTLSCSPISGHRSVSWYQQTPGQGLQFLFEYFSETQRNKGNFPGRFSGRQFSNSRSEMNVSTLELGDSALYLCASSLVLRDTQYFGPGTRLTVL.

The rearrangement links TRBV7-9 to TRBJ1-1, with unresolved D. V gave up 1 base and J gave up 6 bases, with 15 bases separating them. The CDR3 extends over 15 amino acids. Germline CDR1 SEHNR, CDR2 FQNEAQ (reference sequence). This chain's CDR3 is CASSLEGGGLAEAFF. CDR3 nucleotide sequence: TGTGCCAGCAGCTTAGAAGGAGGAGGACTAGCTGAAGCTTTCTTT.

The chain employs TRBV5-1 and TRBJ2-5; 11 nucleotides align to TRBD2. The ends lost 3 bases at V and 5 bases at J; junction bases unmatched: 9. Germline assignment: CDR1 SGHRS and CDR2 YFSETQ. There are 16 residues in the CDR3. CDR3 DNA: TGCGCCAGCAGCTCTGTAGCGGGAGGGCCGGATGAGACCCAGTACTTC. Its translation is CASSSVAGGPDETQYF.

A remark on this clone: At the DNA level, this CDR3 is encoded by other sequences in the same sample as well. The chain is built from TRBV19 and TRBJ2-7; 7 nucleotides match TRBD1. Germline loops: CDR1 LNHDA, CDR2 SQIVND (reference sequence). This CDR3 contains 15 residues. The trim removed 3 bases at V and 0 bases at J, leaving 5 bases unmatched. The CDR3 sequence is CASSIRGGSSYEQYF. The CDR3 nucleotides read TGTGCCAGTAGTATTCGAGGGGGCTCCTCCTACGAGCAGTACTTC.

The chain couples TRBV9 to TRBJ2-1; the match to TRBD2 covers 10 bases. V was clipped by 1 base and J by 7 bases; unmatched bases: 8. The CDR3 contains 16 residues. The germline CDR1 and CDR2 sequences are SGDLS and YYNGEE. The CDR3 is CASSVRLAGVSNEQFF. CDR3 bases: TGTGCCAGCAGCGTACGTCTAGCGGGAGTATCGAATGAGCAGTTCTTC.

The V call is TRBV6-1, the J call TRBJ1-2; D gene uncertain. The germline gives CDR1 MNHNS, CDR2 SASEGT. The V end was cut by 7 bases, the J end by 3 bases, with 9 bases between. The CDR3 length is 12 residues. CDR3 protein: CASTPGYYGYTF. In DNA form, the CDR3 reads TGTGCCAGCACCCCGGGATACTATGGCTACACCTTC.

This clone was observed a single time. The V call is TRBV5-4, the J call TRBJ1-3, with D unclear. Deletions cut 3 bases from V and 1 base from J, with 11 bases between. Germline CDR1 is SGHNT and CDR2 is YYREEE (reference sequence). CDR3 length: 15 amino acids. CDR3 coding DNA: TGTGCCAGCAGCTCGGATCCGTCATCTGGAAACACCATATATTTT. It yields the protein CASSSDPSSGNTIYF. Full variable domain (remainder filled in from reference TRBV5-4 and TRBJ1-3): ETGVTQSPTHLIKTRGQQVTLRCSSQSGHNTVSWYQQALGQGPQFIFQYYREEENGRGNFPPRFSGLQFPNYSSELNVNALELDDSALYLCASSSDPSSGNTIYFGEGSWLTVV.

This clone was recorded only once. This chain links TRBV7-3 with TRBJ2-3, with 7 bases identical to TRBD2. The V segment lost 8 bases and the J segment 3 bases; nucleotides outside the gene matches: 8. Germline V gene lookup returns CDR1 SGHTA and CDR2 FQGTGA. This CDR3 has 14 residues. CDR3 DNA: TGTGCCAGCGGGGAGGGGCGTAGGACAGATACGCAGTATTTT. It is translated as CASGEGRRTDTQYF.

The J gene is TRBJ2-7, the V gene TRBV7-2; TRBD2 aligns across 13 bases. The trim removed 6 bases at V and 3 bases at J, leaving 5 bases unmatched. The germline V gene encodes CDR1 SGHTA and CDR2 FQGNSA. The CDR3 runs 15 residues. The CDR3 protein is CASRQGLAGNYEQYF. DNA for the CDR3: TGTGCCAGCAGACAGGGACTAGCGGGAAACTACGAGCAGTACTTC.

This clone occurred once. CDR3 amino acids: CASSEASQYNQPQHF. CDR3 in DNA: TGTGCCAGCAGTGAAGCCTCGCAGTACAATCAGCCCCAGCATTTT. The chain recombines TRBV6-1 with TRBJ1-5; D call uncertain. Between the trimmed V and J ends, which lost 0 bases and 3 bases, there was a span of 9 bases. CDR3 length: 15 amino acids. Germline CDR1 and CDR2: MNHNS and SASEGT.

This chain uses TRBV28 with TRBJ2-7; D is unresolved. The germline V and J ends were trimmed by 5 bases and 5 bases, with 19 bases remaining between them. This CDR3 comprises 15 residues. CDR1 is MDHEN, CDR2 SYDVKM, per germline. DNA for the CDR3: TGTGCCAGCAGTCGGCCCCAAGGGCAGTCCCACGAGCAGTACTTC. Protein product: CASSRPQGQSHEQYF.

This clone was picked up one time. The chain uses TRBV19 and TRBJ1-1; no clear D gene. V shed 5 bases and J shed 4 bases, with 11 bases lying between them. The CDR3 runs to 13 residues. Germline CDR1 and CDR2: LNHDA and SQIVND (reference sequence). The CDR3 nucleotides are TGTGCCAGTAGTCCCGCCCTTGGCACTGAAGCTTTCTTT. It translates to CASSPALGTEAFF.

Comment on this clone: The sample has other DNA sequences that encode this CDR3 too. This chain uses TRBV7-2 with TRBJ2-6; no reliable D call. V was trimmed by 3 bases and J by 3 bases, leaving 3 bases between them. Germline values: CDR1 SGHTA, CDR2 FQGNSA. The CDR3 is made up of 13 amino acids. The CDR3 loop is CASSFSGANVLTF. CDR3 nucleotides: TGTGCCAGCAGCTTCAGTGGGGCCAACGTCCTGACTTTC.

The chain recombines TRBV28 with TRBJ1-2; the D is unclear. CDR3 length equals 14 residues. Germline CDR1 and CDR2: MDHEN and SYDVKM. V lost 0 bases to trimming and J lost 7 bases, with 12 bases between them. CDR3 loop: CASSLWARGPGYTF. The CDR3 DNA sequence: TGTGCCAGCAGTTTATGGGCACGAGGTCCTGGCTACACCTTC.

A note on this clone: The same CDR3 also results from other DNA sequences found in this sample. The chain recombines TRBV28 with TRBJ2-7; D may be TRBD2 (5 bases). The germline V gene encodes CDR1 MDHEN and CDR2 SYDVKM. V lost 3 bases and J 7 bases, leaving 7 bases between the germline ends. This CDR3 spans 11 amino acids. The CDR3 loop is CASSFRGEQYF. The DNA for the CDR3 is TGTGCCAGCAGTTTTCGAGGGGAGCAGTACTTC.

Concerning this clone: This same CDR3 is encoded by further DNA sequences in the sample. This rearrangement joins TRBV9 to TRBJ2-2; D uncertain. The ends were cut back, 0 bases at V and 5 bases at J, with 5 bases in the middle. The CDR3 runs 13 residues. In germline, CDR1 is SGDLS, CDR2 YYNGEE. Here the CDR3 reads CASSVVVTGELFF. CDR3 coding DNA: TGTGCCAGCAGCGTAGTGGTAACCGGGGAGCTGTTTTTT.

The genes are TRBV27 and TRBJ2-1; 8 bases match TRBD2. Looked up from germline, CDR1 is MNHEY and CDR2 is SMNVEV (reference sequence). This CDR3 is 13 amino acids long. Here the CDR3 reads CVTGGARYNEQFF. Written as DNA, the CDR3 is TGTGTGACCGGGGGGGCGCGTTACAATGAGCAGTTCTTC.

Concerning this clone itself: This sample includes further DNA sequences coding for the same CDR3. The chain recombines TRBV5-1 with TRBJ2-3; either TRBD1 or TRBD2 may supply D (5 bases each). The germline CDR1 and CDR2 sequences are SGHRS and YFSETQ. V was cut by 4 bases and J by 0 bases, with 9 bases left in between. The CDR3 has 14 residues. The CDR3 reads CASSPGTSTDTQYF. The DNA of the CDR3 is TGCGCCAGCAGCCCAGGGACCAGCACAGATACGCAGTATTTT.

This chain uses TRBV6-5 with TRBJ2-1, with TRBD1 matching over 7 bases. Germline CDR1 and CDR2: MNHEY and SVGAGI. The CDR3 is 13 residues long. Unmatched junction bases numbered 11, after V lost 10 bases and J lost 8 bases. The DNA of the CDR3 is TGTGCCACCCAGGTAGTAGGGGGCGATGAGCAGTTCTTC. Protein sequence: CATQVVGGDEQFF.

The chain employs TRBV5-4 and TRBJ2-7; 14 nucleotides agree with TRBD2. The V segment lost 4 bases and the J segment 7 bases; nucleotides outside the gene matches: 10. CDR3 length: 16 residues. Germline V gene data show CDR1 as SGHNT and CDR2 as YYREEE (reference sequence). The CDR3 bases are TGTGCCAGCAGCATCCCACAGGGACTAGCGGGAGCTGAGCAGTACTTC. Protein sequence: CASSIPQGLAGAEQYF. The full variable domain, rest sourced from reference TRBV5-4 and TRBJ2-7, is ETGVTQSPTHLIKTRGQQVTLRCSSQSGHNTVSWYQQALGQGPQFIFQYYREEENGRGNFPPRFSGLQFPNYSSELNVNALELDDSALYLCASSIPQGLAGAEQYFGPGTRLTVT.

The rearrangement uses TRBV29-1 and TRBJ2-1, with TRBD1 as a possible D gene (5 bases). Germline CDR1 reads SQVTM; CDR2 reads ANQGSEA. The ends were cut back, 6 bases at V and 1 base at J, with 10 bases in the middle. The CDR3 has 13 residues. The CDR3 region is CSVTTGSYNEQFF. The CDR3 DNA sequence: TGCAGCGTCACTACAGGTTCCTACAATGAGCAGTTCTTC.

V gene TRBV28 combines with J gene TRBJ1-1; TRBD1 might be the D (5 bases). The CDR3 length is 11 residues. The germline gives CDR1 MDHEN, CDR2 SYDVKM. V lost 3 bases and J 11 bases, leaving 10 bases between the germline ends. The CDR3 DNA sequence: TGTGCCAGCAGTTTTCCGGGACCGGCTTTCTTT. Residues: CASSFPGPAFF.

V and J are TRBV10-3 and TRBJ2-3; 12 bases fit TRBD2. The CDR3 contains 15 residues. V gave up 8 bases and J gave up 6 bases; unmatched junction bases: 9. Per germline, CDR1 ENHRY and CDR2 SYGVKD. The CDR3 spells CAIQKGLAGGDTQYF. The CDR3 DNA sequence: TGTGCCATCCAGAAGGGACTAGCGGGCGGGGATACGCAGTATTTT.

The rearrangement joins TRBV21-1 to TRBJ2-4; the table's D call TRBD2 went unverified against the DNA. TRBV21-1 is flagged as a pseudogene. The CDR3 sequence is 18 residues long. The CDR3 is CASRGGTSGSLAKNIQYF. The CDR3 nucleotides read TGTGCCAGCAGAGGGGGGACTAGCGGGAGTCTAGCCAAAAACATTCAGTACTTC.

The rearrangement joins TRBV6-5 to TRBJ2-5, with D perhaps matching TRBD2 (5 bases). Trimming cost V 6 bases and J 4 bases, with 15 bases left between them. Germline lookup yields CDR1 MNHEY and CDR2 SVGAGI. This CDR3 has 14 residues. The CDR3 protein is CASRGDLGRETQYF. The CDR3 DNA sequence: TGTGCCAGCAGGGGAGACCTCGGAAGAGAGACCCAGTACTTC.

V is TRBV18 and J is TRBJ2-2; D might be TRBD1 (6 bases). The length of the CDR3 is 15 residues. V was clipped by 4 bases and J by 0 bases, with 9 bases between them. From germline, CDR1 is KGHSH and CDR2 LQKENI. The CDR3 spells CASSLRQANTGELFF. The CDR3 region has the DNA TGTGCCAGCTCACTAAGACAGGCGAACACCGGGGAGCTGTTTTTT.

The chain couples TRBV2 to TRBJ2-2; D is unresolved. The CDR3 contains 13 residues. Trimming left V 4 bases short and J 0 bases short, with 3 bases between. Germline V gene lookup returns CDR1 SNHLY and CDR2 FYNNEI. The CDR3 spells CASSATNTGELFF. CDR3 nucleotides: TGTGCCAGCAGTGCGACGAACACCGGGGAGCTGTTTTTT.

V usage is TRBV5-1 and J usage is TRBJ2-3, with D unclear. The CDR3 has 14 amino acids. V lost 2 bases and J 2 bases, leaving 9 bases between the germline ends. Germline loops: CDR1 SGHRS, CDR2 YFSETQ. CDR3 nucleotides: TGCGCCAGCAGCTTCGGAGTATTCACAGATACGCAGTATTTT. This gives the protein CASSFGVFTDTQYF.

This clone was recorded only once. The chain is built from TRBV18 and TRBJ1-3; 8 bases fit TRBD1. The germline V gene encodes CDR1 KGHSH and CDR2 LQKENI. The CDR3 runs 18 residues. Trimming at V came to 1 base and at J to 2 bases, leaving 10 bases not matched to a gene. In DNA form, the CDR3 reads TGTGCCAGCTCACCACAGTACGGACAGGGACAAACTGGAAACACCATATATTTT. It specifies CASSPQYGQGQTGNTIYF.

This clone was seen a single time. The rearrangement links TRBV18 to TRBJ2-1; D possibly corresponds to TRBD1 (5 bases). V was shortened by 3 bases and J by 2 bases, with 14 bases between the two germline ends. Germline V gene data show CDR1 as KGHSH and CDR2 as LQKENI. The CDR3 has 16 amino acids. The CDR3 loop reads CASSPAGKGPYNEQFF. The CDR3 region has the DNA TGTGCCAGCTCACCCGCAGGGAAGGGCCCCTACAATGAGCAGTTCTTC. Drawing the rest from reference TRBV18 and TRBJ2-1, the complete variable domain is NAGVMQNPRHLVRRRGQEARLRCSPMKGHSHVYWYRQLPEEGLKFMVYLQKENIIDESGMPKERFSAEFPKEGPSILRIQQVVRGDSAAYFCASSPAGKGPYNEQFFGPGTRLTVL.

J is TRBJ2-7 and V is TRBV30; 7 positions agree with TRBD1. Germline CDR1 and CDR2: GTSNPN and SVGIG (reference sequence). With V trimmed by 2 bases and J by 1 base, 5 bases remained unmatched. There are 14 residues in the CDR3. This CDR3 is CAWSYGTASYEQYF. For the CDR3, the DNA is TGTGCCTGGAGTTACGGGACAGCTTCCTACGAGCAGTACTTC.